The 23 T cell receptor beta chains reported below all come from one sample, sequenced in a study of cytomegalovirus exposure and HLA in healthy donors. PCR primers comprised 60 Vbeta and 13 Jbeta primers. Using immunoSEQ multiplex PCR, the repertoire was profiled, and TCRdb retains in-frame clones only, with some absent. The sample consists of 90,000 to 150,000 clones, 77% of them appearing once. Specimen: PBMCs. These receptors all come from a man younger than 35 in good health and CMV-seropositive.

The V call is TRBV5-1, the J call TRBJ1-6; possibly TRBD1 for D (6 bases). In germline, CDR1 is SGHRS, CDR2 YFSETQ. V lost 7 bases, J lost 9 bases, and 17 bases lay in between. The length of the CDR3 is 14 residues. DNA for the CDR3: TGCGCCAGCCGGCCGGAGACAGGATTTTCACCCCTCCACTTT. Protein sequence: CASRPETGFSPLHF.

The genes are TRBV7-8 and TRBJ1-2; the D gene is possibly TRBD1 (5 bases). The V end lost 6 bases, the J end lost 0 bases, and 14 bases lay between the germline ends. Germline loops: CDR1 SGHVS, CDR2 FQNEAQ. CDR3 length equals 15 residues. Here the CDR3 reads CASSYSWGPNYGYTF. The CDR3 nucleotides are TGTGCCAGCAGTTATAGTTGGGGCCCTAACTATGGCTACACCTTC. Full variable domain (rest looked up from reference TRBV7-8 and TRBJ1-2): GAGVSQSPRYKVAKRGQDVALRCDPISGHVSLFWYQQALGQGPEFLTYFQNEAQLDKSGLPSDRFFAERPEGSVSTLKIQRTQQEDSAVYLCASSYSWGPNYGYTFGSGTRLTVV.

The chain's CDR3 is CASSSSESYSYEQYF. CDR3 coding DNA: TGTGCCAGCAGCTCCTCCGAGTCATACTCCTACGAGCAGTACTTC. The rearrangement links TRBV5-6 to TRBJ2-7; D ambiguous. Germline V gene data show CDR1 as SGHDT and CDR2 as YYEEEE. Trimming stripped 3 bases from V and 0 bases from J, with 13 bases between. The CDR3 sequence is 15 residues long.

V and J are TRBV19 and TRBJ1-1, with 8 bases fitting TRBD1. Germline CDR1 reads LNHDA; CDR2 reads SQIVND (reference sequence). This CDR3 spans 17 amino acids. Trimming removed 5 bases from V and 0 bases from J; junction bases left unmatched: 11. The CDR3, as DNA: TGTGCCAGTAGTCCTGGACAGGGTCGTGGAGTGAACACTGAAGCTTTCTTT. Amino acid sequence: CASSPGQGRGVNTEAFF. Supplemented by reference TRBV19 and TRBJ1-1, the full variable domain reads DGGITQSPKYLFRKEGQNVTLSCEQNLNHDAMYWYRQDPGQGLRLIYYSQIVNDFQKGDIAEGYSVSREKKESFPLTVTSAQKNPTAFYLCASSPGQGRGVNTEAFFGQGTRLTVV.

The chain recombines TRBV6-6 with TRBJ2-7; 11 positions agree with TRBD1. In germline, CDR1 is MNHNY, CDR2 SVGAGI (reference sequence). The junction had 5 bases not matched to a gene; V was cut back by 7 bases and J by 6 bases. This CDR3 region has 13 residues. CDR3 protein: CASNIGTGGEQYF. For the CDR3, the DNA is TGTGCCAGCAACATCGGGACAGGGGGCGAGCAGTACTTC.

V is TRBV7-9 and J is TRBJ1-6; D is unclear. Germline V gene lookup returns CDR1 SEHNR and CDR2 FQNEAQ (reference sequence). V lost 3 bases and J lost 1, with 7 bases in between. The CDR3 is 15 amino acids. The chain's CDR3 is CASSFFGSYNSPLHF. The CDR3 DNA follows: TGTGCCAGCAGCTTTTTCGGGTCCTATAATTCACCCCTCCACTTT.

This rearrangement joins TRBV27 to TRBJ2-7, with a tentative D call TRBD2 (6 bases). The germline CDR1 and CDR2 sequences are MNHEY and SMNVEV (reference sequence). V lost 8 bases, J lost 2 bases, and 13 bases lay in between. The CDR3 spans 13 residues. The CDR3 coding sequence is TGTGCCAGCGGGCCATCGGGGGCCTACGAGCAGTACTTC. Residues: CASGPSGAYEQYF.

The genes are TRBV27 and TRBJ1-1; D may be TRBD1 (6 bases). Trimming left V 8 bases short and J 5 bases short, with 18 bases between. This CDR3 is 14 amino acids long. Germline V gene data show CDR1 as MNHEY and CDR2 as SMNVEV (reference sequence). CDR3 nucleotides: TGTGCCAGCGGAGAAGAGGGGGTGGGGACTGAAGCTTTCTTT. This gives the protein CASGEEGVGTEAFF.

The chain combines TRBV5-6 with TRBJ1-2; 8 bases map to TRBD1. Germline loops: CDR1 SGHDT, CDR2 YYEEEE. Trimming cost V 4 bases and J 8 bases; bases outside gene matches: 16. The CDR3 has 16 amino acids. Here the CDR3 reads CASSREGETGATGYTF. CDR3 in DNA: TGTGCCAGCAGCCGCGAAGGAGAGACAGGGGCGACGGGCTACACCTTC.

CDR3 DNA sequence: TGTGCCAGCAGTTTGGCAGGGCGAACCTACGAGCAGTACTTC. Translation gives CASSLAGRTYEQYF. This sequence joins TRBV27 and TRBJ2-7; TRBD1 might be the D (5 bases). Deletions cut 3 bases from V and 2 bases from J, with 11 bases between. The CDR3 length is 14 residues. Germline values: CDR1 MNHEY, CDR2 SMNVEV (reference sequence).

This sequence joins TRBV6-6 and TRBJ2-5; TRBD1 is a possible D gene (6 bases). The DNA end favors TRBJ2-7, so the J call may be wrong. Germline assignment: CDR1 MNHNY and CDR2 SVGAGI (reference sequence). This CDR3 region has 15 residues. CDR3 sequence (DNA): TGTGCCAGCAGCCGACAGGCTTTGCGCCCCTACGAGCAGTACTTC. This translates into CASSRQALRPYEQYF.

J is TRBJ1-2 and V is TRBV7-9; a possible D gene is TRBD1 (6 bases). V shed 5 bases and J shed 2 bases, with 15 bases lying between them. The CDR3 is 15 residues long. Germline CDR1 SEHNR, CDR2 FQNEAQ (reference sequence). CDR3 protein: CASSRQGQRNYGYTF. The CDR3 DNA is TGTGCCAGCAGCCGACAAGGACAGCGAAACTATGGCTACACCTTC.

V gene TRBV13 combines with J gene TRBJ2-2; the D gene is possibly TRBD1 (5 bases). This CDR3 region has 15 residues. In germline, CDR1 is PRHDT, CDR2 FYEKMQ (reference sequence). Trimming shortened V by 5 bases and J by 6 bases, and 16 bases separated the two germline ends. Here the CDR3 DNA reads TGTGCCAGCAGCCTGCCCCGGACAATCCCCGGGGAGCTGTTTTTT. Protein sequence: CASSLPRTIPGELFF.

The CDR3 protein is CASSLARYEQYF. The CDR3 DNA follows: TGTGCCAGCAGCTTAGCCCGCTACGAGCAGTACTTC. This chain connects TRBV7-8 to TRBJ2-7; D is undetermined. The CDR3 runs to 12 residues. Germline V CDR1 and CDR2: SGHVS, FQNEAQ. Between the trimmed V and J ends, which lost 0 bases and 3 bases, there was a span of 3 bases.

The gene calls are TRBV2 and TRBJ1-2; the match to TRBD1 covers 8 bases. This CDR3 spans 17 amino acids. Germline loops: CDR1 SNHLY, CDR2 FYNNEI. With V trimmed by 2 bases and J by 2 bases, 10 bases remained unmatched. Here the CDR3 reads CASSENMPGQENYGYTF. The DNA for the CDR3 is TGTGCCAGCAGTGAAAATATGCCGGGACAGGAGAACTATGGCTACACCTTC. Full variable domain (missing parts from reference TRBV2 and TRBJ1-2): EPEVTQTPSHQVTQMGQEVILRCVPISNHLYFYWYRQILGQKVEFLVSFYNNEISEKSEIFDDQFSVERPDGSNFTLKIRSTKLEDSAMYFCASSENMPGQENYGYTFGSGTRLTVV.

The chain uses TRBV9 and TRBJ2-7; 10 nucleotides align to TRBD2. Germline V CDR1 and CDR2: SGDLS, YYNGEE. Losses at the gene ends were 3 bases for V and 3 bases for J; bases not matched to a gene: 21. The CDR3 loop spans 20 amino acids. CDR3 coding DNA: TGTGCCAGCAGCGCTCCTCGGGGAGCGGGGGGGCCAGGACCATTCTACGAGCAGTACTTC. Residues: CASSAPRGAGGPGPFYEQYF.

The chain carries TRBV11-1 and TRBJ2-7; 8 nucleotides agree with TRBD2. Germline values: CDR1 SGHAT, CDR2 FQDESV (reference sequence). The CDR3 extends over 14 amino acids. After removal of 2 bases from V and 2 bases from J, the junction contained 2 bases not matched to a gene. CDR3 in amino acids: CASSLSGGAYEQYF. CDR3 bases: TGTGCCAGCAGCTTATCGGGGGGGGCCTACGAGCAGTACTTC.

The J gene is TRBJ2-7, the V gene TRBV5-6; D is uncertain. The germline gives CDR1 SGHDT, CDR2 YYEEEE. Trimming removed 1 base from V and 3 bases from J, with 14 bases in between. The CDR3 covers 15 residues. CDR3 residues: CASSLSISGSYEQYF. The CDR3 DNA sequence: TGTGCCAGCAGCTTGTCTATCTCAGGAAGCTACGAGCAGTACTTC.

In this sample, this clone turned up a few times. This sequence joins TRBV9 and TRBJ1-2; 8 bases map to TRBD1. Per germline, CDR1 SGDLS and CDR2 YYNGEE. The V segment lost 2 bases and the J segment 8 bases; nucleotides outside the gene matches: 11. The CDR3 runs 15 residues. The CDR3 nucleotides are TGTGCCAGCAGCGTGACAGGGGAGCGATCTTGGGGCTACACCTTC. Its translation: CASSVTGERSWGYTF.

This rearrangement joins TRBV18 to TRBJ2-1; D remains ambiguous. Trimming pared 0 bases from V and 8 bases from J, leaving 14 bases between. The CDR3 runs 15 residues. Germline CDR1 is KGHSH and CDR2 is LQKENI. DNA for the CDR3: TGTGCCAGCTCACCACCCACGATATTAGCTCATGAGCAGTTCTTC. Its protein is CASSPPTILAHEQFF.

The gene calls are TRBV28 and TRBJ2-3; 12 bases line up with TRBD2. This CDR3 contains 14 residues. J was trimmed by 5 bases and V by 8 bases; bases with no gene match: 5. Germline V gives CDR1 MDHEN, CDR2 SYDVKM. CDR3 bases: TGTGCCAGCCGACTAGCGGGGGCGGGAGATACGCAGTATTTT. Amino acids: CASRLAGAGDTQYF.

The chain employs TRBV18 and TRBJ2-1; 8 positions agree with TRBD1. V shed 4 bases, J shed 5 bases, and the junction held 7 bases outside the gene matches. The CDR3 extends over 15 amino acids. Germline lookup yields CDR1 KGHSH and CDR2 LQKENI. CDR3 sequence: CASSRSRGPNNEQFF. The DNA for the CDR3 is TGTGCCAGCTCACGTTCCAGGGGGCCAAACAATGAGCAGTTCTTC.

The chain joins TRBV6-5 to TRBJ1-2; TRBD1 matches at 8 bases. J gave up 4 bases and V 1 base, and 5 bases lay outside the gene matches. The CDR3 extends over 15 amino acids. Per germline, CDR1 MNHEY and CDR2 SVGAGI. The CDR3 sequence is CASSYWAGTGYGYTF. CDR3 nucleotide sequence: TGTGCCAGCAGTTACTGGGCCGGGACAGGCTATGGCTACACCTTC.